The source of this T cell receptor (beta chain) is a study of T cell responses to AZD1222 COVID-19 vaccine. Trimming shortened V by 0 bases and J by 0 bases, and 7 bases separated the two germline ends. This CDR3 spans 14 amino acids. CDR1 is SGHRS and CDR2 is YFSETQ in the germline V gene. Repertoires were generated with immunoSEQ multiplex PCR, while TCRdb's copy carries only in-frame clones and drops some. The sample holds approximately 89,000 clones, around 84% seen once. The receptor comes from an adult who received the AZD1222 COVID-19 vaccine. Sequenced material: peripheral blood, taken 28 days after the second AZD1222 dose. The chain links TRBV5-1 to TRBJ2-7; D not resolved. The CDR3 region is CASSLGQSSYEQYF. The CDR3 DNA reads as TGCGCCAGCAGCTTGGGGCAGAGCTCCTACGAGCAGTACTTC. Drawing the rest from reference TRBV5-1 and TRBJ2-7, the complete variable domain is KAGVTQTPRYLIKTRGQQVTLSCSPISGHRSVSWYQQTPGQGLQFLFEYFSETQRNKGNFPGRFSGRQFSNSRSEMNVSTLELGDSALYLCASSLGQSSYEQYFGPGTRLTVT.